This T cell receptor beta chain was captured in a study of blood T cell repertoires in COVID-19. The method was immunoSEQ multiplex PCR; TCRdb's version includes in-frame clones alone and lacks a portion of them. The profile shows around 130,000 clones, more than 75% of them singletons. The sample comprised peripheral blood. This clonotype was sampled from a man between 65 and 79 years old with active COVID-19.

The CDR3 DNA sequence: TGTGCCACCGGGGGGGATTTCATTGGGAATGAGCAGTTCTTC. This gives the protein CATGGDFIGNEQFF. V usage is TRBV24-1 and J usage is TRBJ2-1, with 7 bases fitting TRBD2. Germline V gene lookup returns CDR1 KGHDR and CDR2 SFDVKD. Trimming cost V 9 bases and J 7 bases; bases outside gene matches: 11. This CDR3 region has 14 residues.